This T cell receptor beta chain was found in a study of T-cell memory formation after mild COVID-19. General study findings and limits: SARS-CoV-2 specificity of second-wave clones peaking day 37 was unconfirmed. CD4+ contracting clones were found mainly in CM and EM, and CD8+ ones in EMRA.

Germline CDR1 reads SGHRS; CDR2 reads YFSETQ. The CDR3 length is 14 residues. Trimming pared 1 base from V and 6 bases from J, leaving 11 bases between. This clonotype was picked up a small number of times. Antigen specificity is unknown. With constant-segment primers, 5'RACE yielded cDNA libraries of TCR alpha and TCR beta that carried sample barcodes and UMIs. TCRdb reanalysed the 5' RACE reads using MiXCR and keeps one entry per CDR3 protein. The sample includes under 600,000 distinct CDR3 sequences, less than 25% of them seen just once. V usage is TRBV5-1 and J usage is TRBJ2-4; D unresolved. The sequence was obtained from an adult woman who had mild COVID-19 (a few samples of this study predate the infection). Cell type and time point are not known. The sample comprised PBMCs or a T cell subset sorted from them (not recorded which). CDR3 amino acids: CASSLKVAPNIQYF. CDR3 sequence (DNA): TGCGCCAGCAGCTTGAAGGTGGCACCAAACATTCAGTACTTC.